Below, 30 T cell receptor beta chains from the same sample are listed, as sequenced in a study of long-term antiretroviral therapy in people with HIV. Researchers report immunoSEQ v3.0 was run at survey level. Only in-frame clones appear in the TCRdb table, and some are missing; sequencing was by immunoSEQ multiplex PCR. The sample contains tens of thousands of clones, roughly 80% of which appear only once. The input for sequencing was unsorted PBMCs, taken 0.4 years after starting antiretroviral therapy. These receptors originate from a middle-aged man with HIV.

This chain uses TRBV2 with TRBJ2-5, with D hard to call. Trimming took 3 bases from V and 2 from J, leaving 10 bases between them. Germline values: CDR1 SNHLY, CDR2 FYNNEI. The CDR3 consists of 14 residues. The CDR3 spells CASSDRATQETQYF. The CDR3 region has the DNA TGTGCCAGCAGTGACAGAGCTACTCAAGAGACCCAGTACTTC.

This sequence joins TRBV28 and TRBJ2-7, with 8 bases lining up with TRBD1. The length of the CDR3 is 15 residues. With V trimmed by 3 bases and J by 0 bases, 4 bases remained unmatched. Germline loops: CDR1 MDHEN, CDR2 SYDVKM. Here the CDR3 reads CASSFPGGASYEQYF. The CDR3 DNA reads as TGTGCCAGCAGTTTTCCAGGGGGCGCCTCCTACGAGCAGTACTTC.

The V call is TRBV4-2, the J call TRBJ2-7, with D tentatively TRBD1 (5 bases). Trimming took off 0 bases at V and 2 bases at J, with 17 bases between the two ends. CDR1 and CDR2 from the germline V gene are LGHNA and YNFKEQ. This CDR3 has 17 residues. The DNA of the CDR3 is TGTGCCAGCAGCCAAGAAACAGACTCCTTAGGGGCCTACGAGCAGTACTTC. It is translated as CASSQETDSLGAYEQYF.

The gene calls are TRBV18 and TRBJ2-3; 10 nucleotides match TRBD1. CDR1 is KGHSH and CDR2 is LQKENI in the germline V gene. Trimming took 8 bases from V and 5 from J; bases not matched to a gene: 4. This CDR3 spans 13 amino acids. CDR3 sequence: CASRGQGIDTQYF. The CDR3 DNA is TGTGCCAGCCGGGGACAGGGGATAGATACGCAGTATTTT.

V usage is TRBV6-6 and J usage is TRBJ1-3, with TRBD1 as a possible D gene (5 bases). The CDR3 runs to 13 residues. Between the trimmed V and J ends, which lost 2 bases and 5 bases, there was a span of 7 bases. Germline loops: CDR1 MNHNY, CDR2 SVGAGI (reference sequence). The CDR3 bases are TGTGCCAGCAGTTACGGACACCGAAACACCATATATTTT. Its translation is CASSYGHRNTIYF.

By sample fraction, this clone is medium-sized. The rearrangement uses TRBV7-9 and TRBJ2-5, with TRBD1 as a possible D gene (8 bases). Germline loops: CDR1 SEHNR, CDR2 FQNEAQ (reference sequence). This CDR3 has 14 residues. The V and J ends lost 6 bases and 7 bases respectively, with 18 bases between them. CDR3 sequence reads: CASRQGGDEGTQYF. The CDR3 DNA reads as TGTGCCAGCAGACAGGGGGGGGACGAGGGGACCCAGTACTTC.

The chain recombines TRBV7-3 with TRBJ2-2; D unresolved. Trimming removed 7 bases at V and 6 bases at J, with 12 bases between. Germline CDR1 and CDR2: SGHTA and FQGTGA. This CDR3 spans 13 amino acids. The CDR3 protein is CASTPSRAGELFF. CDR3 nucleotides: TGTGCCAGCACCCCGTCTCGAGCCGGGGAGCTGTTTTTT. Full variable domain (outside the CDR3, taken from reference TRBV7-3 and TRBJ2-2): GAGVSQTPSNKVTEKGKYVELRCDPISGHTALYWYRQSLGQGPEFLIYFQGTGAADDSGLPNDRFFAVRPEGSVSTLKIQRTERGDSAVYLCASTPSRAGELFFGEGSRLTVL.

This chain uses TRBV19 with TRBJ2-7; 8 nucleotides agree with TRBD1. With V trimmed by 4 bases and J by 4 bases, 6 bases remained unmatched. This CDR3 has 14 amino acids. Germline V CDR1 and CDR2: LNHDA, SQIVND (reference sequence). The CDR3 is CASSNRQGRYEQYF. CDR3 in DNA: TGTGCCAGTAGTAATCGACAGGGGAGGTACGAGCAGTACTTC.

This rearrangement joins TRBV11-3 to TRBJ1-1; D perhaps matches TRBD1 (5 bases). Germline CDR1 reads SGHNT; CDR2 reads YENEEA. The V gene lost 4 bases and the J gene lost 1 base, with 7 bases spanning the gap. The CDR3 is made up of 13 amino acids. CDR3 coding DNA: TGTGCCAGCAGCTATGACAGGAACACTGAAGCTTTCTTT. It translates to CASSYDRNTEAFF.

The chain couples TRBV5-4 to TRBJ2-1; 9 bases fit TRBD2. V was clipped by 3 bases and J by 7 bases; unmatched bases: 8. Germline lookup yields CDR1 SGHNT and CDR2 YYREEE (reference sequence). The CDR3 is made up of 15 amino acids. The CDR3 loop reads CASSYGLAGRNEQFF. The CDR3 DNA follows: TGTGCCAGCAGCTATGGGCTAGCGGGGAGAAATGAGCAGTTCTTC.

The rearrangement links TRBV6-6 to TRBJ2-2; D is ambiguous. Germline assignment: CDR1 MNHNY and CDR2 SVGAGI (reference sequence). With 5 bases removed from V and 0 bases from J, the gap between germline ends came to 4 bases. This CDR3 has 13 amino acids. CDR3 DNA sequence: TGTGCCAGCAGTGCAGCGAACACCGGGGAGCTGTTTTTT. The encoded protein is CASSAANTGELFF.

The chain couples TRBV2 to TRBJ1-2; D uncertain. The CDR3 has 13 residues. Trimming cost V 5 bases and J 8 bases, with 15 bases left between them. In germline, CDR1 is SNHLY, CDR2 FYNNEI. This chain's CDR3 is CASSYDPAGGYTF. The CDR3 DNA follows: TGTGCCAGCAGTTACGATCCCGCTGGAGGCTACACCTTC.

This rearrangement joins TRBV6-5 to TRBJ2-3; D is possibly TRBD1 or TRBD2 (5 bases each). The CDR3 extends over 12 amino acids. CDR1 is MNHEY, CDR2 SVGAGI, per germline. Between the trimmed V and J ends, which lost 10 bases and 5 bases, there was a span of 13 bases. DNA for the CDR3: TGTGCCACTCTAACGGGACGAGATACGCAGTATTTT. As protein: CATLTGRDTQYF.

This clone was observed once. CDR3 bases: TGCAGTGCTCCCAAATACAGCGAGCAGTACTTC. Translated: CSAPKYSEQYF. This rearrangement joins TRBV20-1 to TRBJ2-7; D gene unclear. Germline V gene sequence: CDR1 DFQATT, CDR2 SNEGSKA (reference sequence). This CDR3 has 11 amino acids. V was pared by 5 bases and J by 6 bases, with 11 bases between.

The chain recombines TRBV28 with TRBJ2-1; tentative D call: TRBD2 (5 bases). The CDR3 totals 17 residues. Germline V gene sequence: CDR1 MDHEN, CDR2 SYDVKM. The V end was cut by 5 bases, the J end by 2 bases, with 19 bases between. The CDR3 coding sequence is TGTGCCAGCAGTCGAGGTGGACTCCCCATTACCTACAATGAGCAGTTCTTC. This sequence encodes CASSRGGLPITYNEQFF.

The J gene is TRBJ1-1, the V gene TRBV18, with TRBD1 identical over 8 bases. Losses at the gene ends were 5 bases for V and 5 bases for J; bases not matched to a gene: 7. Germline CDR1 and CDR2: KGHSH and LQKENI. The CDR3 is 14 residues long. The CDR3 spells CASSAYRQGTEAFF. CDR3 DNA sequence: TGTGCCAGCTCAGCCTACCGACAGGGGACTGAAGCTTTCTTT.

The chain couples TRBV2 to TRBJ1-5; D ambiguous. With 3 bases removed from V and 3 bases from J, the gap between germline ends came to 9 bases. Germline V gene sequence: CDR1 SNHLY, CDR2 FYNNEI. The CDR3 runs 14 residues. CDR3 sequence: CASSDSQDNQPQHF. The CDR3 region has the DNA TGTGCCAGCAGTGATAGTCAGGACAATCAGCCCCAGCATTTT. The entire variable domain, with the rest obtained from reference TRBV2 and TRBJ1-5, is as follows: EPEVTQTPSHQVTQMGQEVILRCVPISNHLYFYWYRQILGQKVEFLVSFYNNEISEKSEIFDDQFSVERPDGSNFTLKIRSTKLEDSAMYFCASSDSQDNQPQHFGDGTRLSIL.

The chain couples TRBV2 to TRBJ1-5; 8 nucleotides line up with TRBD1. The length of the CDR3 is 15 residues. V shed 6 bases and J 2 bases; nucleotides not matched to a gene: 6. CDR1 is SNHLY, CDR2 FYNNEI, per germline. For the CDR3, the DNA is TGTGCCAGCAGGGGACAGACAGGGGGCAATCAGCCCCAGCATTTT. This codes for CASRGQTGGNQPQHF. The full variable domain, rest sourced from reference TRBV2 and TRBJ1-5, is EPEVTQTPSHQVTQMGQEVILRCVPISNHLYFYWYRQILGQKVEFLVSFYNNEISEKSEIFDDQFSVERPDGSNFTLKIRSTKLEDSAMYFCASRGQTGGNQPQHFGDGTRLSIL.

The chain has TRBV7-3 and TRBJ2-3, with D possibly matching TRBD1 (5 bases). CDR3 length: 15 residues. Trimming removed 4 bases from V and 3 bases from J, with 14 bases in between. Germline values: CDR1 SGHTA, CDR2 FQGTGA. CDR3 amino acids: CASSSQGGETDTQYF. DNA for the CDR3: TGTGCCAGCAGCTCCCAGGGTGGGGAAACAGATACGCAGTATTTT. Full variable domain (rest looked up from reference TRBV7-3 and TRBJ2-3): GAGVSQTPSNKVTEKGKYVELRCDPISGHTALYWYRQSLGQGPEFLIYFQGTGAADDSGLPNDRFFAVRPEGSVSTLKIQRTERGDSAVYLCASSSQGGETDTQYFGPGTRLTVL.

The chain combines TRBV6-5 with TRBJ1-1; 9 bases are a match to TRBD1. The CDR3 length is 15 residues. CDR1 and CDR2 (germline): MNHEY, SVGAGI. J was trimmed by 1 base and V by 5 bases; bases with no gene match: 5. This chain's CDR3 is CASSPGTGWNTEAFF. The CDR3 coding sequence is TGTGCCAGCAGTCCAGGGACAGGGTGGAACACTGAAGCTTTCTTT.

This clone came up once. This chain uses TRBV7-2 with TRBJ1-1, with TRBD1 matching 7 bases. Per germline, CDR1 SGHTA and CDR2 FQGNSA. The CDR3 runs to 15 residues. After removal of 2 bases from V and 4 bases from J, the junction contained 7 bases not matched to a gene. The CDR3 reads CASSLQGDSATEAFF. For the CDR3, the DNA is TGTGCCAGCAGCTTACAGGGGGATTCGGCCACTGAAGCTTTCTTT.

This rearrangement joins TRBV6-6 to TRBJ2-1; 9 nucleotides match TRBD2. V lost 2 bases, J lost 6 bases, and 5 bases stayed unmatched. The CDR3 consists of 15 residues. Germline CDR1 MNHNY, CDR2 SVGAGI (reference sequence). CDR3 region: CASSYPSGVRNEQFF. The DNA for the CDR3 is TGTGCCAGCAGTTACCCTAGCGGGGTACGCAATGAGCAGTTCTTC.

This chain uses TRBV5-5 with TRBJ1-1, with D possibly being TRBD1 (5 bases). The V and J ends lost 0 bases and 1 base respectively, with 10 bases between them. This CDR3 comprises 15 residues. Looked up from germline, CDR1 is SGHKS and CDR2 is YYEKEE (reference sequence). The CDR3 region has the DNA TGTGCCAGCAGCTTGGAGGGGCTCGGGAACACTGAAGCTTTCTTT. It specifies CASSLEGLGNTEAFF.

The chain employs TRBV28 and TRBJ1-2; a possible D gene is TRBD1 (5 bases). Trimming pared 5 bases from V and 7 bases from J, leaving 14 bases between. CDR3 length: 13 amino acids. The germline gives CDR1 MDHEN, CDR2 SYDVKM. The CDR3 DNA reads as TGTGCCAGCAGTCAGGGCAGGAATGTTGGCTACACCTTC. Amino acids: CASSQGRNVGYTF.

Remarks on this clone: The same CDR3 is also encoded by other DNA sequences in this sample. The chain has TRBV19 and TRBJ1-5; D may be TRBD1 (5 bases). The CDR3 is made up of 14 amino acids. In germline, CDR1 is LNHDA, CDR2 SQIVND (reference sequence). Trimming cost V 3 bases and J 4 bases, with 10 bases left between them. CDR3 residues: CASSIGQSNQPQHF. In DNA, the CDR3 is TGTGCCAGTAGTATCGGACAAAGTAATCAGCCCCAGCATTTT.

J is TRBJ1-5 and V is TRBV28; no clear D gene. Looked up from germline, CDR1 is MDHEN and CDR2 is SYDVKM. The CDR3 is 13 residues long. Trimming pared 6 bases from V and 2 bases from J, leaving 8 bases between. The CDR3 spells CASRRHGNQPQHF. For the CDR3, the DNA is TGTGCCAGCAGAAGACACGGCAATCAGCCCCAGCATTTT.

In regard to this clone: The germline gene is not matched at one end of the junction; a read error may be the cause. This chain connects TRBV6-5 to TRBJ1-5, with no clear D. This CDR3 region has 13 residues. Germline V gene data show CDR1 as MNHEY and CDR2 as SVGAGI. The CDR3 reads CASSYSALDPPDF. The CDR3 coding sequence is TGTGCCAGCAGTTACTCGGCTCTTGACCCACCGGATTTT.

The chain links TRBV6-5 to TRBJ2-2; D is unresolved. This CDR3 is 13 amino acids long. Germline V gene data show CDR1 as MNHEY and CDR2 as SVGAGI. V shed 6 bases and J shed 3 bases, with 8 bases lying between them. The CDR3 region is CASRNSYTGELFF. CDR3 DNA: TGTGCCAGCAGGAACAGCTACACCGGGGAGCTGTTTTTT.

The genes are TRBV2 and TRBJ2-7; 8 nucleotides line up with TRBD1. CDR1 is SNHLY and CDR2 is FYNNEI in the germline V gene. The CDR3 consists of 14 residues. The ends lost 5 bases at V and 0 bases at J; junction bases unmatched: 3. The CDR3 loop reads CASSPGTGSYEQYF. Here the CDR3 DNA reads TGTGCCAGCAGTCCCGGGACAGGCTCCTACGAGCAGTACTTC.

The rearrangement joins TRBV5-6 to TRBJ1-2; TRBD1 matches 7 bases. The germline V gene has CDR1 SGHDT and CDR2 YYEEEE. The V gene end was trimmed by 9 bases and the J gene end by 6 bases; junction bases not matched to a gene: 20. This CDR3 has 16 amino acids. CDR3: CATAETGSTKGNGYTF. CDR3 nucleotide sequence: TGTGCCACCGCCGAGACAGGGTCGACAAAAGGGAATGGCTACACCTTC. The full variable domain, completed using reference TRBV5-6 and TRBJ1-2, is DAGVTQSPTHLIKTRGQQVTLRCSPKSGHDTVSWYQQALGQGPQFIFQYYEEEERQRGNFPDRFSGHQFPNYSSELNVNALLLGDSALYLCATAETGSTKGNGYTFGSGTRLTVV.